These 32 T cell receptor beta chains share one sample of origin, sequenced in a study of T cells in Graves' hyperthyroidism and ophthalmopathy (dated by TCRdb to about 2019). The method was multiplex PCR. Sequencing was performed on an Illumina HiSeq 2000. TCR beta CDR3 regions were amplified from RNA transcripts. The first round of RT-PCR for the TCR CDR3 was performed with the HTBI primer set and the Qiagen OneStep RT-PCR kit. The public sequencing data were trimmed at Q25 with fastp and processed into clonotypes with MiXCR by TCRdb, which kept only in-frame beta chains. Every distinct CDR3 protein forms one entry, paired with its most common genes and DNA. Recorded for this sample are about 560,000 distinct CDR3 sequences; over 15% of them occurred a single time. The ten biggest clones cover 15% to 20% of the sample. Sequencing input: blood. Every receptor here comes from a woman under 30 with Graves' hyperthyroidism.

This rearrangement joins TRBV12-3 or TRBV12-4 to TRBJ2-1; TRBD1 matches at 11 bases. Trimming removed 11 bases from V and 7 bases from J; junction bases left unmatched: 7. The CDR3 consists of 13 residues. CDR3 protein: CAGTDRGLNEQFF. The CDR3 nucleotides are TGTGCCGGTACGGACAGGGGGCTAAATGAGCAGTTCTTC.

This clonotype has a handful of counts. The CDR3 DNA follows: TGTGCCAGCAGCTGGGGACAGGGCGGTGAAAAACTGTTTTTT. As protein: CASSWGQGGEKLFF. The J gene is TRBJ1-4, the V gene TRBV3-1; TRBD1 matches 9 bases. In germline, CDR1 is LGHDT, CDR2 YNNKEL (reference sequence). This CDR3 region has 14 residues. V was clipped by 5 bases and J by 7 bases; unmatched bases: 5.

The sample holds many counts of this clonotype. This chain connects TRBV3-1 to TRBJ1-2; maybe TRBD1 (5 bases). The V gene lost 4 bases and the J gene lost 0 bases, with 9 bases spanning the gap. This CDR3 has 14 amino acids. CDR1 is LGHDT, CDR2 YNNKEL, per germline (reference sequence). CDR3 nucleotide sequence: TGTGCCAGCAGCCTCCTGACAGCTAACTATGGCTACACCTTC. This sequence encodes CASSLLTANYGYTF.

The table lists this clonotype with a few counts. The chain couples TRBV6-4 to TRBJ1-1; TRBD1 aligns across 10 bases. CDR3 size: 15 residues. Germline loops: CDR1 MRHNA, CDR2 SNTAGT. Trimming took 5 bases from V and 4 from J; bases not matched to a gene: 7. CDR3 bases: TGTGCCAGCAGTCCAGACAGGGGGCGCGTCACTGAAGCTTTCTTT. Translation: CASSPDRGRVTEAFF.

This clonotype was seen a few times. As DNA, the CDR3 is TGTGCCATCAGTGATGAGCCCAGGGCAACTAATGAAAAACTGTTTTTT. Amino acids: CAISDEPRATNEKLFF. V and J are TRBV10-3 and TRBJ1-4; weak D call: TRBD1 (5 bases). The germline CDR1 and CDR2 sequences are ENHRY and SYGVKD. The CDR3 is made up of 16 amino acids. V was shortened by 3 bases and J by 0 bases, with 11 bases between the two germline ends.

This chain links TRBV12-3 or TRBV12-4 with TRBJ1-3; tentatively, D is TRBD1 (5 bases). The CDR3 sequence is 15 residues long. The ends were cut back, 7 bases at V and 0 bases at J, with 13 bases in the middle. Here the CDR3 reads CASTRQLLSGNTIYF. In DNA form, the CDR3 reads TGTGCCAGCACCAGACAGCTACTCTCTGGAAACACCATATATTTT.

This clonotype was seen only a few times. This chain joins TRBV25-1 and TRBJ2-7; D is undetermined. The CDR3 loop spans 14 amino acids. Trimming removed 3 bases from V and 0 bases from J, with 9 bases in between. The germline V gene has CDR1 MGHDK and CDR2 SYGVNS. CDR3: CASSDHLVSYEQYF. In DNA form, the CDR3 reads TGTGCCAGCAGTGATCACCTCGTCTCCTACGAGCAGTACTTC.

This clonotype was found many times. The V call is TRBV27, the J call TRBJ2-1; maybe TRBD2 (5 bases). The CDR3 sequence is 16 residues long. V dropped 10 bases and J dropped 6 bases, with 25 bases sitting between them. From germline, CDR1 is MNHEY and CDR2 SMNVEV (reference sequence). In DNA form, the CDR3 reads TGTGCCACCGCGAGGGAAGCGCCTACGTTGGGCAATGAGCAGTTCTTC. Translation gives CATAREAPTLGNEQFF.

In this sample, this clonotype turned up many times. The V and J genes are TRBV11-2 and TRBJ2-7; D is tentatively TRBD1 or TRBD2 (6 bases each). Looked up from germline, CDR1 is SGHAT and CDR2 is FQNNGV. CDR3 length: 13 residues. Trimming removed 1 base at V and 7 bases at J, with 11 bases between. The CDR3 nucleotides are TGTGCCAGCAGCTTAGCGGGGGCGGGTGAGCAGTACTTC. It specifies CASSLAGAGEQYF.

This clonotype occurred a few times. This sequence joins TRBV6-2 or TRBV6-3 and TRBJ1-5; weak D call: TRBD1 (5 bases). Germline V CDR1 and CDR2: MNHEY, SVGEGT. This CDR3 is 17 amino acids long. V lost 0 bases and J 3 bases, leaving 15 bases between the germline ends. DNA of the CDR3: TGTGCCAGCAGTTACTCCACCTCTTCAGGGAACAATCAGCCCCAGCATTTT. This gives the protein CASSYSTSSGNNQPQHF.

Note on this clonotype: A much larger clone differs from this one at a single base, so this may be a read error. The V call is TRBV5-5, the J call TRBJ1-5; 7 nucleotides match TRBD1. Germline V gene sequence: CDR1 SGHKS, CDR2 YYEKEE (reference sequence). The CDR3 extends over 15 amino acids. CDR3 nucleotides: TGTGCCAGCAGCCTCCGACAGGGAAGGAATCAGCCCCTGCATTTT. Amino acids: CASSLRQGRNQPLHF.

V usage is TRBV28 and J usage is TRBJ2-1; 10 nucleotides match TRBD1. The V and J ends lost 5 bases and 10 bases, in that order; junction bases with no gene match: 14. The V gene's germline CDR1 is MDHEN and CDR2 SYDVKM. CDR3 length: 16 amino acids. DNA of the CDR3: TGTGCCAGCAGTAGTATCGGGACAGGGGTTTTTCGGGAGCAGTTCTTC. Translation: CASSSIGTGVFREQFF.

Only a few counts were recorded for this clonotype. This chain's CDR3 is CASSRERRRSYEQYF. Written as DNA, the CDR3 is TGTGCCAGTAGCCGGGAGCGAAGGAGGTCCTACGAGCAGTACTTC. V and J are TRBV19 and TRBJ2-7; possible D gene TRBD2, 6 bases. Germline V CDR1 and CDR2: LNHDA, SQIVND (reference sequence). The CDR3 is 15 amino acids. Trimming removed 6 bases at V and 1 base at J, with 16 bases between.

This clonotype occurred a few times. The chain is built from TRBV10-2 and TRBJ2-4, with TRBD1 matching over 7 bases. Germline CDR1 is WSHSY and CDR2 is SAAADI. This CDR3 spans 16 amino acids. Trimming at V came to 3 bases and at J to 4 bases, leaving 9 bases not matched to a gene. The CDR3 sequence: CASSDPTGQKKNIQYF. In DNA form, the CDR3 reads TGCGCCAGCAGTGATCCCACGGGACAGAAGAAAAACATTCAGTACTTC.

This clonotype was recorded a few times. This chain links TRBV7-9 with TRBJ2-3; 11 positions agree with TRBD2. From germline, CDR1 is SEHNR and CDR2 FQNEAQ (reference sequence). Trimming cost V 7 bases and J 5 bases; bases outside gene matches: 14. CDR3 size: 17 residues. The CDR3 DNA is TGTGCCAGCAACCCAAGGGAACTAGCGGGAGTAGGAGATACGCAGTATTTT. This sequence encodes CASNPRELAGVGDTQYF.

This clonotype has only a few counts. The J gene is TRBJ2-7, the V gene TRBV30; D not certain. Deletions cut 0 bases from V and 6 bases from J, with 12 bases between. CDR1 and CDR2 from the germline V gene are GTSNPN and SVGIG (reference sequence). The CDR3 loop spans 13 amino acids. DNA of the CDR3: TGTGCCTGGAGTGTGGGCCGAGGTGGCGAGCAGTACTTC. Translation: CAWSVGRGGEQYF.

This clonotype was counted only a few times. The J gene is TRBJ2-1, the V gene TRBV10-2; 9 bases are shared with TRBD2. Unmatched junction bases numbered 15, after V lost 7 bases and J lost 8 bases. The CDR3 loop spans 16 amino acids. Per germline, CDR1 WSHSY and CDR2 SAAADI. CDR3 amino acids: CASTSDRAGGPDEQFF. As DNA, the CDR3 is TGCGCCAGCACCTCCGATAGGGCGGGGGGGCCGGATGAGCAGTTCTTC.

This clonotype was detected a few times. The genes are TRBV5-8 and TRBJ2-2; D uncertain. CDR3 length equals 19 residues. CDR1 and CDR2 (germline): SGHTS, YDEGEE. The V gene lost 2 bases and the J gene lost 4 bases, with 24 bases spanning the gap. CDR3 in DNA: TGTGCCAGCAGCTTAGGGATGTCTCTCGACCCTAGTGGCACCGGGGAGCTGTTTTTT. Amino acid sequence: CASSLGMSLDPSGTGELFF.

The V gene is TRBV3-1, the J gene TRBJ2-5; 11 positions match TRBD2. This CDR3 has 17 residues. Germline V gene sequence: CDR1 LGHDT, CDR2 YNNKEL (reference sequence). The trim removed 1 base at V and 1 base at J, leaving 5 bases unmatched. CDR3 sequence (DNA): TGTGCCAGCAGCCAAGGAAGGACTAGCGGGCCCCAAGAGACCCAGTACTTC. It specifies CASSQGRTSGPQETQYF.

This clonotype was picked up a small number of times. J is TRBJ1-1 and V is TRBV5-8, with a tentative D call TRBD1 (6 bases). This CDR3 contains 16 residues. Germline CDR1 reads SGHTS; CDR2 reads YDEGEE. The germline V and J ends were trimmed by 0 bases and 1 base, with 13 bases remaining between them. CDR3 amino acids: CASSLAARGQNTEAFF. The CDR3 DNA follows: TGTGCCAGCAGCTTGGCCGCCCGGGGGCAGAACACTGAAGCTTTCTTT.

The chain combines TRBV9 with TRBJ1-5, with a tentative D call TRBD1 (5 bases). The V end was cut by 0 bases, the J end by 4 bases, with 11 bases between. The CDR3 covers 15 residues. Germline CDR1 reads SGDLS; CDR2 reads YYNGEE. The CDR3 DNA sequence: TGTGCCAGCAGCGTAGAGGGGACGGAAAATCAGCCCCAGCATTTT. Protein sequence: CASSVEGTENQPQHF.

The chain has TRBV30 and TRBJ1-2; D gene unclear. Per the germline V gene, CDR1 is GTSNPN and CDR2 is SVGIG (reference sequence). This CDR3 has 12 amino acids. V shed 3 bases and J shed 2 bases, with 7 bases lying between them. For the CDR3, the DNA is TGTGCCTGGAGCCCCAGCAACTATGGCTACACCTTC. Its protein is CAWSPSNYGYTF.

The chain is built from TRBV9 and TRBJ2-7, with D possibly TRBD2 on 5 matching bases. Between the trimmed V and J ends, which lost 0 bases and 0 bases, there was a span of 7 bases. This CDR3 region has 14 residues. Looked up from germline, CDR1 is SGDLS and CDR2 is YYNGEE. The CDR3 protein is CASSVEGSSYEQYF. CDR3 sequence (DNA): TGTGCCAGCAGCGTAGAAGGGAGCTCCTACGAGCAGTACTTC.

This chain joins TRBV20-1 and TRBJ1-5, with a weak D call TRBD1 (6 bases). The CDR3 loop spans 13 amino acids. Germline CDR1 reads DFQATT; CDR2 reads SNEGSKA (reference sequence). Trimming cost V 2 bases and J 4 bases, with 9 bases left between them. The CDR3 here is CSARTGRNQPQHF. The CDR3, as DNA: TGCAGTGCTAGAACAGGGAGGAATCAGCCCCAGCATTTT.

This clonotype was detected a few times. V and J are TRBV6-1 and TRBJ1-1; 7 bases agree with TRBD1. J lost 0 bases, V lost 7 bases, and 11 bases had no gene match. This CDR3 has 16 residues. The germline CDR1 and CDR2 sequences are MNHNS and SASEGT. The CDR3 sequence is CASTPTRDRLNTEAFF. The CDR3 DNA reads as TGTGCCAGCACCCCAACAAGGGACAGATTGAACACTGAAGCTTTCTTT.

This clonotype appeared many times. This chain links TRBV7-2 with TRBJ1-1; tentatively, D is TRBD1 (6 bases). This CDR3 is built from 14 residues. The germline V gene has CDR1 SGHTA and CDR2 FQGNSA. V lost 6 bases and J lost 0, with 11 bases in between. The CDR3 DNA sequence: TGTGCCAGCAGTCTGGACAGTATGAACACTGAAGCTTTCTTT. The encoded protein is CASSLDSMNTEAFF.

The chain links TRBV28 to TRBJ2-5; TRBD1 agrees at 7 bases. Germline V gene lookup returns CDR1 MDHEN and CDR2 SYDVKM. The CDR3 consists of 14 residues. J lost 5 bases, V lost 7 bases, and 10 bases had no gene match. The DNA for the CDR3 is TGTGCCAGCAACCCGACAGGGTTGGCCGAGACCCAGTACTTC. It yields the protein CASNPTGLAETQYF.

The CDR3 region has the DNA TGTGCCACCGGACCCGGCTTCACAGATACGCAGTATTTT. Residues: CATGPGFTDTQYF. The rearrangement uses TRBV24-1 and TRBJ2-3; D is uncertain. V shed 9 bases and J shed 2 bases, with 11 bases lying between them. The germline CDR1 and CDR2 sequences are KGHDR and SFDVKD. This CDR3 comprises 13 residues.

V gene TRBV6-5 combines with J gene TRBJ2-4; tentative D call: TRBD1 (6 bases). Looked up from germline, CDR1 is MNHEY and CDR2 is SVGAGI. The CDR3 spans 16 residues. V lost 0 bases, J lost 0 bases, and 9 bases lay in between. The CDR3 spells CASSYSTGLAKNIQYF. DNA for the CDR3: TGTGCCAGCAGTTACTCGACAGGACTAGCCAAAAACATTCAGTACTTC.

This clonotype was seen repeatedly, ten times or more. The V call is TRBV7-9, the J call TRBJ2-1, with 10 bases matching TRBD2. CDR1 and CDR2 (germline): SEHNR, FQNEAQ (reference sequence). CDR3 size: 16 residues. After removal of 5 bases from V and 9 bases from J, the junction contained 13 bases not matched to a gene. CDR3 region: CASSGGSGGAFVEQFF. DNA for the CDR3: TGTGCCAGCAGCGGGGGAAGCGGGGGGGCCTTCGTTGAGCAGTTCTTC.

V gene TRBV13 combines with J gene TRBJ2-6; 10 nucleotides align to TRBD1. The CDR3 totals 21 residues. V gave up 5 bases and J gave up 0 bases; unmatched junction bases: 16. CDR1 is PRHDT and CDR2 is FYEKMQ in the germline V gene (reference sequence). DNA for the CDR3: TGTGCCAGCAGCGGTAGGGACAGGGGCTTTTGGCCTGACTCTGGGGCCAACGTCCTGACTTTC. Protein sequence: CASSGRDRGFWPDSGANVLTF.

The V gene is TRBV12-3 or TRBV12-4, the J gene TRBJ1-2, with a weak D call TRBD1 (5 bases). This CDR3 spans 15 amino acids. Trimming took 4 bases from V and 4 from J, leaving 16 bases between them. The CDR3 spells CASSSHVGAIYGYTF. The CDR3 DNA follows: TGTGCCAGCAGTTCGCATGTTGGGGCTATCTATGGCTACACCTTC.